This T cell receptor beta chain is from a study of T-cell memory formation after mild COVID-19. A note on this clonotype: Given a much more abundant clone one base away, this may be a read error.

The CDR3 is made up of 14 amino acids. Trimming shortened V by 3 bases and J by 1 base, and 9 bases separated the two germline ends. The germline V gene encodes CDR1 MNHEY and CDR2 SMNVEV (reference sequence). TCRdb ran MiXCR on the 5' RACE reads and lists one entry per CDR3 protein. The sample contains fewer than 650,000 distinct CDR3 sequences, less than 25% of which appear only once. The TCR originated in an adult woman who had mild COVID-19 (a few samples of this study predate the infection). Cell type and time point are not known. V usage is TRBV27 and J usage is TRBJ1-1; a weak D match, TRBD1 (5 bases). The sample taken for sequencing was PBMCs or a T cell subset sorted from them (not recorded which). In DNA, the CDR3 is TGTGCCAGCAGTTTGTACAGGACGAACACTGAAGCTTTCTTT. Amino acid sequence: CASSLYRTNTEAFF.